The source of this T cell receptor (beta chain) is a study of blood T cell repertoires in COVID-19. Data came from immunoSEQ multiplex PCR; TCRdb stores just in-frame clones and leaves some out. The table shows 50,000 to 65,000 clones, with roughly 90% occurring only once. This CDR3 contains 14 residues. From germline, CDR1 is SNHLY and CDR2 FYNNEI. The V and J ends lost 9 bases and 2 bases respectively, with 16 bases between them. The source is a man in his fifties or sixties with active COVID-19. V usage is TRBV2 and J usage is TRBJ1-2; tentatively, D is TRBD1 (6 bases). The sample was peripheral blood. CDR3 sequence: CASGRGGLNYGYTF. The CDR3 DNA sequence: TGTGCCAGTGGGAGGGGGGGACTCAACTATGGCTACACCTTC. The complete variable domain, with remaining parts taken from reference TRBV2 and TRBJ1-2, reads EPEVTQTPSHQVTQMGQEVILRCVPISNHLYFYWYRQILGQKVEFLVSFYNNEISEKSEIFDDQFSVERPDGSNFTLKIRSTKLEDSAMYFCASGRGGLNYGYTFGSGTRLTVV.